The 27 T cell receptor beta chains presented below share a single source sample, sequenced in a study of cytomegalovirus exposure and HLA in healthy donors. TCRdb keeps only in-frame clones here, not all; method: immunoSEQ multiplex PCR. The sample carries approximately 99,000 clones, over 75% recorded once. Specimen: PBMCs. The receptors here all came from a young woman in good health and CMV-seronegative.

This chain uses TRBV13 with TRBJ1-3; 8 bases fit TRBD1. Unmatched junction bases numbered 5, after V lost 5 bases and J lost 2 bases. CDR1 and CDR2 (germline): PRHDT, FYEKMQ (reference sequence). This CDR3 region has 15 residues. The chain's CDR3 is CASSPRGLTGNTIYF. As DNA, the CDR3 is TGTGCCAGCAGCCCCAGGGGGCTGACTGGAAACACCATATATTTT.

The chain carries TRBV7-9 and TRBJ1-6; weak D call: TRBD1 (5 bases). Trimming stripped 2 bases from V and 8 bases from J, with 10 bases between. Germline-derived CDR1 and CDR2 are SEHNR and FQNEAQ (reference sequence). This CDR3 is 14 amino acids long. The CDR3 DNA sequence: TGTGCCAGCAGCTTAAATTGGGGGGATTCACCCCTCCACTTT. It codes for CASSLNWGDSPLHF.

The chain carries TRBV6-1 and TRBJ1-1; a possible D gene is TRBD1 (5 bases). Trimming took 5 bases from V and 1 from J, leaving 11 bases between them. The CDR3 contains 14 residues. Looked up from germline, CDR1 is MNHNS and CDR2 is SASEGT. In nucleotides, the CDR3 is TGTGCCAGCAGTACCCAACAGGAGAACACTGAAGCTTTCTTT. Amino acids: CASSTQQENTEAFF.

In nucleotides, the CDR3 is TGTGCCAGCAGCGGTGGACTAGCAGATCGCAATGAGCAGTTCTTC. This gives the protein CASSGGLADRNEQFF. The chain recombines TRBV21-1 with TRBJ2-1; the D segment call TRBD2 is taken from the table without a DNA check. TRBV21-1 is labeled a pseudogene. The CDR3 covers 15 residues.

The chain employs TRBV6-6 and TRBJ1-6; 11 nucleotides agree with TRBD1. Germline lookup yields CDR1 MNHNY and CDR2 SVGAGI (reference sequence). This CDR3 is 13 amino acids long. J lost 10 bases, V lost 8 bases, and 4 bases had no gene match. The CDR3 DNA is TGTGCCAGCGCGGGACAGGGGGACTCACCCCTCCACTTT. The encoded protein is CASAGQGDSPLHF.

The chain joins TRBV2 to TRBJ1-2; TRBD1 matches at 9 bases. Germline V gene sequence: CDR1 SNHLY, CDR2 FYNNEI. This CDR3 has 15 residues. Unmatched junction bases numbered 9, after V lost 5 bases and J lost 5 bases. The chain's CDR3 is CASSPQVDRGYGYTF. CDR3 sequence (DNA): TGTGCCAGCAGTCCCCAGGTGGACAGGGGTTATGGCTACACCTTC.

This clone appeared a few times. This chain links TRBV19 with TRBJ2-5; TRBD2 matches 14 bases. The CDR3 spans 18 residues. With V trimmed by 5 bases and J by 4 bases, 12 bases remained unmatched. The germline CDR1 and CDR2 sequences are LNHDA and SQIVND (reference sequence). CDR3 region: CASSDRTSGGSRGETQYF. As DNA, the CDR3 is TGTGCCAGTAGTGACCGGACTAGCGGGGGGTCCCGGGGAGAGACCCAGTACTTC.

This clone was recorded once. This chain uses TRBV5-1 with TRBJ2-5; D perhaps matches TRBD2 (5 bases). V lost 1 base to trimming and J lost 4 bases, with 14 bases between them. The CDR3 consists of 15 residues. CDR1 is SGHRS, CDR2 YFSETQ, per germline. As DNA, the CDR3 is TGCGCCAGCAGCTTGTATCAGGCTAGCATAGAGACCCAGTACTTC. Its translation is CASSLYQASIETQYF.

The J gene is TRBJ2-3, the V gene TRBV9; 14 bases map to TRBD2. The CDR3 totals 15 residues. Germline lookup yields CDR1 SGDLS and CDR2 YYNGEE. Losses at the gene ends were 5 bases for V and 4 bases for J; bases not matched to a gene: 3. The CDR3 coding sequence is TGTGCCAGCAGAGGACTAGCGGGGGGACCAGATACGCAGTATTTT. This sequence encodes CASRGLAGGPDTQYF.

The chain has TRBV4-1 and TRBJ1-1; D is possibly TRBD1 (6 bases). Trimming pared 4 bases from V and 1 base from J, leaving 13 bases between. This CDR3 has 15 residues. CDR1 and CDR2 from the germline V gene are MGHRA and YSYEKL. The CDR3 DNA follows: TGCGCCAGCAGCCTCCCCAGGGGTCCGAACACTGAAGCTTTCTTT. Protein sequence: CASSLPRGPNTEAFF.

The table lists this clone with a count of one. The genes are TRBV28 and TRBJ1-5; tentative D call: TRBD1 (5 bases). CDR1 is MDHEN, CDR2 SYDVKM, per germline. The CDR3 spans 14 residues. With 8 bases removed from V and 1 base from J, the gap between germline ends came to 12 bases. CDR3 loop: CASAPGMSNQPQHF. CDR3 in DNA: TGTGCCAGCGCCCCAGGGATGAGCAATCAGCCCCAGCATTTT.

The chain joins TRBV28 to TRBJ2-1, with 10 bases identical to TRBD1. V was pared by 0 bases and J by 8 bases, with 4 bases of the junction left unmatched. The CDR3 length is 15 residues. Germline V gene sequence: CDR1 MDHEN, CDR2 SYDVKM. This CDR3 reads CASSLWGTGVDEQFF. Written as DNA, the CDR3 is TGTGCCAGCAGTTTATGGGGGACAGGGGTCGATGAGCAGTTCTTC.

The chain combines TRBV18 with TRBJ2-1; TRBD1 matches 9 bases. The CDR3 length is 16 residues. Germline CDR1 and CDR2: KGHSH and LQKENI. Unmatched junction bases numbered 5, after V lost 0 bases and J lost 5 bases. The chain's CDR3 is CASSPPETGGDNEQFF. Written as DNA, the CDR3 is TGTGCCAGCTCACCACCTGAGACAGGGGGGGACAATGAGCAGTTCTTC.

This clone was detected once. J is TRBJ2-3 and V is TRBV7-6; possible D gene TRBD1, 6 bases. Germline V gene sequence: CDR1 SGHVS, CDR2 FNYEAQ. V shed 3 bases and J shed 2 bases, with 12 bases lying between them. There are 15 residues in the CDR3. CDR3 DNA: TGTGCCAGCAGCTTTCAACTGGGGGCCACAGATACGCAGTATTTT. This gives the protein CASSFQLGATDTQYF.

This clone was detected once. This chain joins TRBV5-1 and TRBJ2-1; D perhaps matches TRBD2 (6 bases). The CDR3 extends over 15 amino acids. Trimming pared 5 bases from V and 4 bases from J, leaving 16 bases between. CDR1 is SGHRS, CDR2 YFSETQ, per germline. The CDR3 reads CASSNSGDSYNEQFF. DNA of the CDR3: TGCGCCAGCAGTAACTCGGGGGATTCATACAATGAGCAGTTCTTC.

In its sample, this clone was seen once. This sequence joins TRBV7-2 and TRBJ2-1, with D tentatively TRBD1 (6 bases). CDR3 length equals 15 residues. V shed 0 bases and J shed 4 bases, with 10 bases lying between them. CDR1 SGHTA and CDR2 FQGNSA come from the germline V gene. CDR3 sequence reads: CASSLARGPYNEQFF. CDR3 coding DNA: TGTGCCAGCAGCTTAGCCAGGGGCCCTTACAATGAGCAGTTCTTC. Looking up the rest from reference TRBV7-2 and TRBJ2-1 gives the full variable domain: GAGVSQSPSNKVTEKGKDVELRCDPISGHTALYWYRQSLGQGLEFLIYFQGNSAPDKSGLPSDRFSAERTGGSVSTLTIQRTQQEDSAVYLCASSLARGPYNEQFFGPGTRLTVL.

The rearrangement uses TRBV29-1 and TRBJ1-2; D unresolved. Deletions cut 3 bases from V and 4 bases from J, with 15 bases between. Germline lookup yields CDR1 SQVTM and CDR2 ANQGSEA. CDR3 size: 14 residues. The DNA for the CDR3 is TGCAGCGTTGATGGTGCCCGGGTGGGCTATGGCTACACCTTC. Amino acids: CSVDGARVGYGYTF.

V and J are TRBV20-1 and TRBJ1-1; possibly TRBD1 for D (6 bases). This CDR3 is built from 11 residues. Germline V lookup: CDR1 DFQATT, CDR2 SNEGSKA (reference sequence). Trimming removed 6 bases from V and 11 bases from J, with 16 bases in between. The CDR3 DNA reads as TGCAGTGCCACCCCAGGGGCGGCCGCTTTCTTT. Translated: CSATPGAAAFF.

This sequence joins TRBV30 and TRBJ2-7, with 9 nucleotides matching TRBD1. The CDR3 is 13 residues long. V lost 8 bases and J lost 3; bases outside the gene matches: 8. Germline lookup yields CDR1 GTSNPN and CDR2 SVGIG (reference sequence). CDR3 loop: CALHRTGVYEQYF. The CDR3 DNA follows: TGTGCCCTACATAGGACAGGGGTCTACGAGCAGTACTTC.

The J gene is TRBJ1-4, the V gene TRBV6-4, with 7 bases lining up with TRBD1. Unmatched junction bases numbered 7, after V lost 8 bases and J lost 7 bases. This CDR3 has 13 amino acids. Germline CDR1 is MRHNA and CDR2 is SNTAGT. The CDR3 nucleotides read TGTGCCAGCGCCCGGCAGGGGGGTGAAAAACTGTTTTTT. This translates into CASARQGGEKLFF.

The chain joins TRBV15 to TRBJ1-1; the match to TRBD1 covers 7 bases. The ends lost 4 bases at V and 1 base at J; junction bases unmatched: 9. The CDR3 sequence is 16 residues long. The germline V gene has CDR1 LNHNV and CDR2 YYDKDF (reference sequence). The CDR3: CATSTERQGPNTEAFF. CDR3 bases: TGTGCCACCAGCACCGAAAGACAGGGACCGAACACTGAAGCTTTCTTT. Complete variable domain (other parts from reference TRBV15 and TRBJ1-1): DAMVIQNPRYQVTQFGKPVTLSCSQTLNHNVMYWYQQKSSQAPKLLFHYYDKDFNNEADTPDNFQSRRPNTSFCFLDIRSPGLGDTAMYLCATSTERQGPNTEAFFGQGTRLTVV.

The genes are TRBV15 and TRBJ1-1; D remains ambiguous. The CDR3 has 14 residues. Germline CDR1 LNHNV, CDR2 YYDKDF (reference sequence). Trimming took 8 bases from V and 2 from J, leaving 15 bases between them. The chain's CDR3 is CATQPPTGNTEAFF. In DNA form, the CDR3 reads TGTGCCACCCAGCCCCCGACGGGAAACACTGAAGCTTTCTTT.

The chain has TRBV7-3 and TRBJ2-3; 12 bases align to TRBD2. Germline CDR1 reads SGHTA; CDR2 reads FQGTGA. V was pared by 5 bases and J by 0 bases, with 3 bases of the junction left unmatched. The CDR3 length is 16 residues. CDR3: CASSTGLAGSTDTQYF. The CDR3 bases are TGTGCCAGCAGCACTGGACTAGCGGGGAGCACAGATACGCAGTATTTT.

The chain uses TRBV5-1 and TRBJ2-7, with a possible D match to TRBD1 (7 bases). Trimming left V 4 bases short and J 5 bases short, with 16 bases between. The CDR3 runs 14 residues. Germline CDR1 is SGHRS and CDR2 is YFSETQ. The CDR3 nucleotides are TGCGCCAGCAGCCTTGGGGGGCAGGGGGACGAGCAGTACTTC. The encoded protein is CASSLGGQGDEQYF.

This chain links TRBV10-3 with TRBJ1-4; 10 positions match TRBD1. The junction had 0 bases not matched to a gene; V was cut back by 6 bases and J by 5 bases. The CDR3 loop spans 13 amino acids. Germline values: CDR1 ENHRY, CDR2 SYGVKD. This chain's CDR3 is CAIRGQGNEKLFF. CDR3 bases: TGTGCCATCAGGGGACAGGGGAATGAAAAACTGTTTTTT.

The gene calls are TRBV27 and TRBJ1-5; D gene uncertain. The CDR3 length is 14 residues. Trimming took off 6 bases at V and 0 bases at J, with 9 bases between the two ends. Germline CDR1 is MNHEY and CDR2 is SMNVEV (reference sequence). The DNA of the CDR3 is TGTGCCAGCAGGCGGGGTGCTAGCAATCAGCCCCAGCATTTT. Protein product: CASRRGASNQPQHF.

This chain links TRBV27 with TRBJ2-1; the match to TRBD2 covers 14 bases. The V gene end was trimmed by 5 bases and the J gene end by 7 bases; junction bases not matched to a gene: 7. The CDR3 runs 16 residues. Germline values: CDR1 MNHEY, CDR2 SMNVEV (reference sequence). The CDR3 is CASSPLTSGGANEQFF. As DNA, the CDR3 is TGTGCCAGCAGTCCCTTGACTAGCGGGGGGGCAAATGAGCAGTTCTTC.